The sequence of this TCR beta chain was determined in a study of shared clonotypes between healthy human individuals. In regard to this clone: What it binds is not known.

The split of CD4+ cells yielded CD45RA+ naive and CD45RA-negative memory subsets. Study results and caveats: Relative to their counterparts shared across all four donors, non-shared clonotypes exhibited diminished generation probabilities.

Clones were sequenced by immunoSEQ multiplex PCR, and TCRdb holds only the in-frame ones, with some missing. The sample includes more than 2 million clones, 90% to 95% seen only once; the top ten take 0.1% to 0.15%. The clonotype originates from a young man in good health. Specimen: naive CD4+ T cells sorted from blood. This sample's subset: CD45RA+ positively selected.

The CDR3 DNA sequence: TGTGCCAGCAGTGGAATTGCCCGGGAGACCCAGTACTTC. As protein: CASSGIARETQYF. The rearrangement links TRBV2 to TRBJ2-5, with D hard to call. The ends were cut back, 4 bases at V and 5 bases at J, with 11 bases in the middle. There are 13 residues in the CDR3. CDR1 and CDR2 from the germline V gene are SNHLY and FYNNEI.